Listed here is a single T cell receptor (beta chain). In the same sample, other DNA sequences code for this CDR3. The CDR3 is made up of 14 amino acids. V was pared by 4 bases and J by 11 bases, with 14 bases of the junction left unmatched. Looked up from germline, CDR1 is SGHRS and CDR2 is YFSETQ. Method: immunoSEQ multiplex PCR; TCRdb's copy keeps in-frame clones and lacks some. The data contain roughly 58,000 clones, 72% of them singletons. These data belong to a study of blood T cell repertoires in COVID-19. Sequencing was carried out using PBMCs or T cells enriched from blood (not recorded which). The chain joins TRBV5-1 to TRBJ1-2, with TRBD1 matching 7 bases. The receptor's source is a woman aged 60-75 years who had been exposed to COVID-19. CDR3 in amino acids: CASSPTGRDAGYTF. DNA for the CDR3: TGCGCCAGCAGCCCGACAGGGAGAGACGCTGGTTACACCTTC.